These T cell receptor beta chains were read from a single sample in a study of blood T cell repertoires in COVID-19. Profiled with immunoSEQ multiplex PCR; TCRdb holds only in-frame clones, not every one. Among approximately 110,000 clones listed, around nine tenths were seen once. Sequenced material: peripheral blood. These receptors were collected from a woman in her 70s who had recovered from COVID-19. The CDR3 runs from the conserved cysteine through the conserved F or W.

j_call,v_call,cdr3_aa
TRBJ2-3,TRBV2,CASSEVTGTSGKDTQYF
TRBJ2-7,TRBV5-1,CASSQGGSGSYEQYF
TRBJ1-5,TRBV7-2,CASGQVYSNQPQHF
TRBJ2-1,TRBV5-5,CASSLDRAYNEQFF
TRBJ1-1,TRBV24-1,CATSDSRRGNTEAFF
TRBJ1-2,TRBV7-2,CASSFRDTANYGYTF
TRBJ2-1,TRBV5-4,CASSLFREGNEQFF
TRBJ2-7,TRBV18,CASSPLAGGSYEQYF
TRBJ2-1,TRBV15,CATSRDRPYREFF
TRBJ2-2,TRBV4-2,CASSQDPLAGATGELFF